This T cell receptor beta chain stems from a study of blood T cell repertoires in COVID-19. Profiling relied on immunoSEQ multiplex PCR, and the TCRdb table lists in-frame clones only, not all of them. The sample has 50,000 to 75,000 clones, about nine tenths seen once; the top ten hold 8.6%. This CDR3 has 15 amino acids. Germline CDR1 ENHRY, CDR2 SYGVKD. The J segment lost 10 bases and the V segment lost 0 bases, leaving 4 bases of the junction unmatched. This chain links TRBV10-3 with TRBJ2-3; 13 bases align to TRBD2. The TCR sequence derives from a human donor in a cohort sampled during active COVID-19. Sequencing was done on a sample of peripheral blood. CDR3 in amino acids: CAISESGTSGVAQYF. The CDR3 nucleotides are TGTGCCATCAGTGAGTCTGGGACTAGCGGGGTTGCGCAGTATTTT.